Listed here are 23 T cell receptor beta chains from one sample, sequenced in a study of T-cell memory formation after mild COVID-19. In TCRdb, the 5' RACE reads were re-called with MiXCR into one record per CDR3 protein. In the table there are about 140,000 distinct CDR3 sequences, 13% to 15% of which are singletons. Source material: PBMCs or a T cell subset sorted from them (not recorded which). The receptors were sampled from an adult woman who had mild COVID-19 (a few samples of this study predate the infection). Cell type and time point are not known.

This sequence joins TRBV5-1 and TRBJ2-3; 10 bases align to TRBD2. The germline V gene has CDR1 SGHRS and CDR2 YFSETQ. Germline trimming cut 4 bases from V and 2 bases from J; bases unmatched to any gene: 7. The CDR3 contains 16 residues. The CDR3 DNA sequence: TGCGCCAGCAGCAAAGGAGCGGGGGGGGTCACAGATACGCAGTATTTT. Translated: CASSKGAGGVTDTQYF.

This clonotype was seen more than once but under ten times. The chain uses TRBV27 and TRBJ1-5; D is perhaps TRBD1 (6 bases). Trimming removed 3 bases from V and 4 bases from J, with 10 bases in between. The CDR3 spans 14 residues. Germline V gene data show CDR1 as MNHEY and CDR2 as SMNVEV (reference sequence). This chain's CDR3 is CASSFGTPNQPQHF. In nucleotides, the CDR3 is TGTGCCAGCAGTTTCGGGACACCTAATCAGCCCCAGCATTTT.

The chain couples TRBV2 to TRBJ2-7; no clear D. Looked up from germline, CDR1 is SNHLY and CDR2 is FYNNEI. V was trimmed by 0 bases and J by 3 bases, leaving 9 bases between them. There are 14 residues in the CDR3. The CDR3 DNA reads as TGTGCCAGCAGTGAAGCCGAGACATACTACGAGCAGTACTTC. This codes for CASSEAETYYEQYF.

This clonotype occurred a few times. This chain joins TRBV5-6 and TRBJ1-3; D is possibly TRBD1 (5 bases). V lost 2 bases to trimming and J lost 7 bases, with 10 bases between them. This CDR3 region has 13 residues. Germline CDR1 and CDR2: SGHDT and YYEEEE. The CDR3, as DNA: TGTGCCAGCAGCTTCGGGGGACCGAACACCATATATTTT. As protein: CASSFGGPNTIYF.

V gene TRBV27 combines with J gene TRBJ2-3; 9 bases agree with TRBD2. Germline loops: CDR1 MNHEY, CDR2 SMNVEV (reference sequence). V was pared by 3 bases and J by 2 bases, with 3 bases of the junction left unmatched. This CDR3 is built from 15 residues. CDR3 amino acids: CASSLTSGPTDTQYF. CDR3 in DNA: TGTGCCAGCAGTTTGACTAGCGGTCCCACAGATACGCAGTATTTT.

This sequence joins TRBV13 and TRBJ2-3; D is ambiguous. Germline V gene data show CDR1 as PRHDT and CDR2 as FYEKMQ (reference sequence). The CDR3 runs 12 residues. V gave up 6 bases and J gave up 5 bases, with 9 bases separating them. CDR3 sequence: CASSQVGDTQYF. In DNA, the CDR3 is TGTGCCAGCAGTCAGGTTGGAGATACGCAGTATTTT.

The chain employs TRBV13 and TRBJ1-2; maybe TRBD1 (5 bases). Germline CDR1 and CDR2: PRHDT and FYEKMQ (reference sequence). The CDR3 is 15 residues long. V was clipped by 5 bases and J by 8 bases, with 21 bases between them. CDR3 bases: TGTGCCAGCAGCCCGAGCGCGGGGCAGATTATGGGCTACACCTTC. Protein sequence: CASSPSAGQIMGYTF.

This clonotype was detected only a few times. This chain joins TRBV7-9 and TRBJ1-1; D gene ambiguous. Trimming took 5 bases from V and 5 from J, leaving 12 bases between them. The CDR3 extends over 13 amino acids. CDR1 is SEHNR and CDR2 is FQNEAQ in the germline V gene (reference sequence). The CDR3 sequence: CASSPTVGTEAFF. CDR3 coding DNA: TGTGCCAGCAGCCCAACAGTAGGGACTGAAGCTTTCTTT.

The V gene is TRBV6-6, the J gene TRBJ2-2; 8 nucleotides agree with TRBD1. CDR1 is MNHNY and CDR2 is SVGAGI in the germline V gene (reference sequence). The J segment lost 2 bases and the V segment lost 4 bases, leaving 6 bases of the junction unmatched. CDR3 length: 16 amino acids. The CDR3, as DNA: TGTGCCAGCAGTTTCTGGACAGGGTACAACACCGGGGAGCTGTTTTTT. It codes for CASSFWTGYNTGELFF.

The chain employs TRBV20-1 and TRBJ2-7; no reliable D call. This CDR3 has 15 amino acids. Deletions cut 0 bases from V and 0 bases from J, with 12 bases between. Germline loops: CDR1 DFQATT, CDR2 SNEGSKA (reference sequence). The CDR3 nucleotides read TGCAGTGCTAGAGATAAAGACTCAAGCTCCTACGAGCAGTACTTC. Translation gives CSARDKDSSSYEQYF.

The genes are TRBV12-3 or TRBV12-4 and TRBJ1-2, with D hard to call. V lost 6 bases to trimming and J lost 4 bases, with 9 bases between them. CDR3 length: 12 residues. DNA for the CDR3: TGTGCCAGCAGGTTGGGAAGCTATGGCTACACCTTC. This codes for CASRLGSYGYTF.

This clonotype was found many times. The V and J genes are TRBV7-3 and TRBJ2-7; a weak D match, TRBD1 (6 bases). This CDR3 has 15 amino acids. Per the germline V gene, CDR1 is SGHTA and CDR2 is FQGTGA. The germline V and J ends were trimmed by 2 bases and 0 bases, with 11 bases remaining between them. The DNA for the CDR3 is TGTGCCAGCAGCTTACAGGGGTCGAGCTCCTACGAGCAGTACTTC. Its protein is CASSLQGSSSYEQYF. Combining the CDR3 with reference TRBV7-3 and TRBJ2-7 gives the whole variable domain GAGVSQTPSNKVTEKGKYVELRCDPISGHTALYWYRQSLGQGPEFLIYFQGTGAADDSGLPNDRFFAVRPEGSVSTLKIQRTERGDSAVYLCASSLQGSSSYEQYFGPGTRLTVT.

As for this clonotype: A much larger clone is a single base away; this may be a read error. J is TRBJ2-3 and V is TRBV7-9, with 8 bases matching TRBD2. The ends lost 2 bases at V and 5 bases at J; junction bases unmatched: 12. This CDR3 contains 17 residues. CDR1 SEHNR and CDR2 FQNEAQ come from the germline V gene (reference sequence). The CDR3 protein is CASSLLIRTSCGDTQYF. DNA of the CDR3: TGTGCCAGCAGCTTACTAATCAGGACTAGCTGCGGAGATACGCAGTATTTT.

The J gene is TRBJ2-2, the V gene TRBV27, with D possibly TRBD2 on 6 matching bases. Between the trimmed V and J ends, which lost 6 bases and 2 bases, there was a span of 16 bases. The CDR3 contains 16 residues. Germline V gene sequence: CDR1 MNHEY, CDR2 SMNVEV (reference sequence). CDR3 sequence (DNA): TGTGCCAGCAGCGATTTGACGGGGGTCAACACCGGGGAGCTGTTTTTT. It encodes CASSDLTGVNTGELFF.

This clonotype was picked up a small number of times. CDR3 nucleotide sequence: TGTGCCAGCAGCCAAGATTGGTCACTCACGCAGTTCTTC. Translating it yields CASSQDWSLTQFF. J is TRBJ2-1 and V is TRBV14; no clear D. V was pared by 0 bases and J by 12 bases, with 12 bases between. In germline, CDR1 is SGHDN, CDR2 FVKESK. The CDR3 is 13 residues long.

The genes are TRBV7-2 and TRBJ2-3; a possible D gene is TRBD2 (6 bases). Trimming cost V 5 bases and J 5 bases, with 17 bases left between them. The CDR3 loop spans 15 amino acids. CDR1 and CDR2 (germline): SGHTA, FQGNSA. The CDR3 DNA is TGTGCCAGCAGCCCTCTAGCGCACCTAGGAGATACGCAGTATTTT. Its protein is CASSPLAHLGDTQYF.

CDR3 coding DNA: TGTGCCAGCAGTTACTCGACAGGAAATGAGCAGTTCTTC. It specifies CASSYSTGNEQFF. This chain connects TRBV6-5 to TRBJ2-1, with D possibly being TRBD1 (6 bases). CDR1 is MNHEY, CDR2 SVGAGI, per germline. Between the trimmed V and J ends, which lost 0 bases and 7 bases, there was a span of 7 bases. The CDR3 extends over 13 amino acids.

Many counts were recorded for this clonotype. V usage is TRBV29-1 and J usage is TRBJ2-7; the D gene is possibly TRBD1 (5 bases). This CDR3 comprises 12 residues. Trimming pared 1 base from V and 5 bases from J, leaving 9 bases between. Germline V gene lookup returns CDR1 SQVTM and CDR2 ANQGSEA. In nucleotides, the CDR3 is TGCAGCGTTGAAGGGGGCGCGGACGAGCAGTACTTC. Its protein product is CSVEGGADEQYF.

The genes are TRBV19 and TRBJ1-3; no definite D call. Deletions cut 5 bases from V and 0 bases from J, with 11 bases between. The CDR3 is made up of 15 amino acids. Per germline, CDR1 LNHDA and CDR2 SQIVND (reference sequence). The DNA of the CDR3 is TGTGCCAGTAGTTCAACTCGAGACTCTGGAAACACCATATATTTT. It encodes CASSSTRDSGNTIYF.

The V and J genes are TRBV7-2 and TRBJ2-2; D could derive from TRBD1 or TRBD2 (5 bases each). Germline loops: CDR1 SGHTA, CDR2 FQGNSA. Trimming removed 1 base at V and 4 bases at J, with 7 bases between. The CDR3 runs to 14 residues. DNA of the CDR3: TGTGCCAGCAGCTTAGGAGGGGCCACCGGGGAGCTGTTTTTT. This translates into CASSLGGATGELFF.

This clonotype occurred many times. The V call is TRBV6-5, the J call TRBJ2-7; possible D gene TRBD2, 6 bases. Germline CDR1 reads MNHEY; CDR2 reads SVGAGI. V dropped 0 bases and J dropped 3 bases, with 9 bases sitting between them. The CDR3 extends over 14 amino acids. In nucleotides, the CDR3 is TGTGCCAGCAGTTACTCGGGACTCCACTACGAGCAGTACTTC. Translated, it gives CASSYSGLHYEQYF.

The chain carries TRBV9 and TRBJ2-1; TRBD1 is a possible D gene (6 bases). The CDR3 runs 15 residues. The V gene lost 3 bases and the J gene lost 8 bases, with 18 bases spanning the gap. Germline loops: CDR1 SGDLS, CDR2 YYNGEE. CDR3 loop: CASSAQGQGWDEQFF. In DNA form, the CDR3 reads TGTGCCAGCAGCGCGCAGGGGCAGGGTTGGGATGAGCAGTTCTTC.

The table lists this clonotype with a few counts. The rearrangement joins TRBV5-1 to TRBJ2-3; tentatively, D is TRBD1 or TRBD2 (5 bases each). V was pared by 3 bases and J by 2 bases, with 13 bases between. The CDR3 has 15 amino acids. The germline gives CDR1 SGHRS, CDR2 YFSETQ. CDR3 in amino acids: CASSSRSGPTDTQYF. For the CDR3, the DNA is TGCGCCAGCAGCTCGCGGTCGGGGCCCACAGATACGCAGTATTTT.